What follows is one T cell receptor (beta chain) and its context. It lacks a known antigen. Base qualities are not recorded, but no much larger clone differs from it by a single base. This specimen comes from a study of T cell responses to AZD1222 COVID-19 vaccine (dated by TCRdb to the early 2020s). Turning to the overall study: AZD1222 recipients given second doses at about 4 weeks or at about 12 weeks were pooled, since spike-specific TCR depth and breadth were not found to differ between the two schedules. Enrollment into the trials was organized by age into subgroups of 18-55, 56-69 and 70-plus years, and those subgroups contained approximately 150, 30 and 60 TCR-sequenced participants, respectively. A total of 230 to 250 trial participants underwent TCR sequencing, of whom about 200 had received two doses of AZD1222 and 26 had received two doses of the MenACWY control vaccine. What the work shows at the level of the full study, not this receptor alone: Conclusions about previously exposed vaccinees were limited because only a handful of AZD1222 recipients were SARS-CoV-2 seropositive at baseline. Because no samples from the day 14 peak response were available, repertoires could be characterized only after the peak T cell response. Vaccine-associated CD4 TCRs spanned the whole spike protein, with dominant responses in regions 160-218 and 743-854. Reportedly, almost half of the unique spike-specific TCRs recognized epitopes lying outside the regions that are mutated in the B.1.351 and B.1.1.7 variants. Participants were mostly white British, with more females than males. The authors suggested clonal diversity may have been underestimated. In the small 56-69-year group, the increase in depth fell short of significance, most likely because of low power. After two AZD1222 doses, both the breadth and the depth of spike-specific TCRs were significantly higher than at day 0 and than in MenACWY recipients.

V is shortened by 1 base, J by 10 bases, and the region joining them spans 16 bases. The germline V gene encodes CDR1 SNHLY and CDR2 FYNNEI. Its CDR3 holds 14 amino acids, cysteine through phenylalanine. Only CDR3 DNA is held: 42 bases, read in frame from base 1. Interpreted using the paper, the time point label stands for: baseline before first vaccination. The vaccinee samples were drawn from two UK trials, COV001 and COV002, one of which was a single-blind randomized controlled phase 2/3 trial testing AZD1222 (ChAdOx1 nCoV-19) in healthy adults. For TCRbeta chain sequencing, PBMC samples from trial participants were taken at day 0 and at day 28 after the second dose. The CDR3 regions of human TCRbeta chains were analyzed by immunosequencing. Per the original workflow: Repertoire TCRs were matched against a reference library of SARS-CoV-2-specific TCRs generated with the MIRA antigen-specificity platform. Breadth was defined as the fraction of unique TCRs that were SARS-CoV-2-associated, and depth was defined as the fraction of total T cells that were SARS-CoV-2-associated. Using the MIRA data, each spike-specific TCR was mapped to the spike region that the TCR reacts to and placed in a CD4 or CD8 class. Log10-transformed breadth and depth values were compared by one-way ANOVA with Sidak's multiple comparisons tests. TCRdb carries this immuneACCESS record with in-frame sequences only. Its versions omit some clonotypes, under half of them owing to an unresolved V gene in the studies checked, with the rest unexplained. Clonal size and the V and J genes are those of that table, whereas D and trimming came from the DNA. The sample includes roughly 170,000 clones, with roughly nine tenths observed a single time. Approximately 3% of the sample belongs to the ten largest clones.

Here the sequenced sample was peripheral blood, taken on day 0 of AZD1222 vaccination. This clonotype was sampled from an adult in good health. Rearrangement joined TRBV2 to TRBJ1-1; 5 matching bases give a weak D call of TRBD1. The DNA sequence follows: TGTGCCAGCAGTGAAGGAGGCAGGGTTGCAAGAGCTTTCTTT. Its protein product is CASSEGGRVARAFF.